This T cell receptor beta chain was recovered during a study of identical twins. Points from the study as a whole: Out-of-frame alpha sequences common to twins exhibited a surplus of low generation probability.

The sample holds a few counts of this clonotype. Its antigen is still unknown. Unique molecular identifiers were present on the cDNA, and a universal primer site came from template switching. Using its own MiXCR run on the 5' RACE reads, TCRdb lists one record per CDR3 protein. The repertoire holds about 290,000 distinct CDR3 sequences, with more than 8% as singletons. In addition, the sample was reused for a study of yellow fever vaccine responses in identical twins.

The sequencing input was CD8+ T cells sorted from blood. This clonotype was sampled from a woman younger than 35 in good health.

The CDR3 DNA reads as TGTGCCAGCAGTTACTCGCCGGGGGGGCCAGATACGCAGTATTTT. Amino acids: CASSYSPGGPDTQYF. The V and J genes are TRBV6-5 and TRBJ2-3, with 8 bases matching TRBD2. Unmatched junction bases numbered 3, after V lost 0 bases and J lost 4 bases. The CDR3 runs 15 residues. Germline CDR1 reads MNHEY; CDR2 reads SVGAGI.